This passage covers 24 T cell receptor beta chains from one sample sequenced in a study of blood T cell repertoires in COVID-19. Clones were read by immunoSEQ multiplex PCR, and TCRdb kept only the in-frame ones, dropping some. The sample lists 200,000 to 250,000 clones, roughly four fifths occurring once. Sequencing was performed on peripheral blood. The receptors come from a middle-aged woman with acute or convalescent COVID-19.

This chain's CDR3 is CSASLFSGVSTSSTDTQYF. CDR3 sequence (DNA): TGCAGTGCTAGTCTTTTTAGCGGGGTGTCCACCTCGAGCACAGATACGCAGTATTTT. The rearrangement links TRBV20-1 to TRBJ2-3; 8 nucleotides match TRBD2. This CDR3 has 19 residues. V was clipped by 3 bases and J by 0 bases; unmatched bases: 17. Per the germline V gene, CDR1 is DFQATT and CDR2 is SNEGSKA (reference sequence).

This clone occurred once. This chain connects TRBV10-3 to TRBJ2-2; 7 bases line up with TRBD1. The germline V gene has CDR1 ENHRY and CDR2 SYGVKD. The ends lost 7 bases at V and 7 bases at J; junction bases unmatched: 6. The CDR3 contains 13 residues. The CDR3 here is CAITDRESGELFF. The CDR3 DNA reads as TGTGCCATCACAGACAGGGAAAGCGGGGAGCTGTTTTTT.

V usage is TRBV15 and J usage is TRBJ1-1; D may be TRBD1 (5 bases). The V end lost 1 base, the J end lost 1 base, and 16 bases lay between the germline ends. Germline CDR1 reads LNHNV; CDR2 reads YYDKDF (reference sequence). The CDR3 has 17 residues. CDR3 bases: TGTGCCACCAGCAGAGTGGGGGGGATGGGGTGGAACACTGAAGCTTTCTTT. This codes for CATSRVGGMGWNTEAFF.

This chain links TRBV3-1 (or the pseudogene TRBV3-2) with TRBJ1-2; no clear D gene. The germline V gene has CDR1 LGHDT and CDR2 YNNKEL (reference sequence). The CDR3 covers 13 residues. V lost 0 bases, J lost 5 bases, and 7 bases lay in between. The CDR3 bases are TGTGCCAGCAGCCAAGAGACTGCTTATGGCTACACCTTC. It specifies CASSQETAYGYTF.

CDR3 loop: CATSRGSQGAPLHF. In DNA, the CDR3 is TGTGCCACCAGCAGAGGGAGTCAGGGGGCCCCCCTCCACTTT. This chain links TRBV15 with TRBJ1-6; 8 positions match TRBD1. The trim removed 1 base at V and 13 bases at J, leaving 6 bases unmatched. Germline-derived CDR1 and CDR2 are LNHNV and YYDKDF (reference sequence). The CDR3 covers 14 residues.

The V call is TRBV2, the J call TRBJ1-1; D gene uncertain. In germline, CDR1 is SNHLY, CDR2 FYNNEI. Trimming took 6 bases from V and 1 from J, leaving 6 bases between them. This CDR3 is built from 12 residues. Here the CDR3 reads CASRVRNTEAFF. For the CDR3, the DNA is TGTGCCAGCAGGGTCAGGAACACTGAAGCTTTCTTT.

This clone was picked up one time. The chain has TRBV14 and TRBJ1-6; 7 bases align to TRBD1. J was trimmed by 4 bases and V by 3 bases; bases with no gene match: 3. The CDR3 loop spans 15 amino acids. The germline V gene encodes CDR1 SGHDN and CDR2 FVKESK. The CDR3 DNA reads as TGTGCCAGCAGCCACGGACAGGATTATAATTCACCCCTCCACTTT. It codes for CASSHGQDYNSPLHF.

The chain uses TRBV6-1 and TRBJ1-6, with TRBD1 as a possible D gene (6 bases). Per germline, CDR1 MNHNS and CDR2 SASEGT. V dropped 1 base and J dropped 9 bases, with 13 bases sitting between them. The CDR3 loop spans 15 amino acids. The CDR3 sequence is CASSEVSQGFSPLHF. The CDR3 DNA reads TGTGCCAGCAGTGAAGTGTCACAGGGATTTTCACCCCTCCACTTT.

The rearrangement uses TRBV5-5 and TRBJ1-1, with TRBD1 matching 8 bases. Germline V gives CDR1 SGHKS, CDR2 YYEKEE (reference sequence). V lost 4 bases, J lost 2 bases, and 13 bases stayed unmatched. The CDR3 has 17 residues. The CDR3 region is CASSTMGGTGANTEAFF. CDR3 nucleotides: TGTGCCAGCAGCACCATGGGTGGGACAGGCGCTAACACTGAAGCTTTCTTT.

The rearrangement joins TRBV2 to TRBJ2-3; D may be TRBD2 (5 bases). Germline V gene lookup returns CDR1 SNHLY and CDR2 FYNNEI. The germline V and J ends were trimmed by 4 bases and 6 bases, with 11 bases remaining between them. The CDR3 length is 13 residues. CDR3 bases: TGTGCCAGCAGTGCCGACCTAGCTGATACGCAGTATTTT. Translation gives CASSADLADTQYF.

The CDR3 spells CASSIPGGQVGYTF. CDR3 in DNA: TGTGCCAGTAGTATCCCAGGGGGCCAGGTTGGCTACACCTTC. The chain recombines TRBV19 with TRBJ1-2, with 8 bases fitting TRBD1. The CDR3 sequence is 14 residues long. V was clipped by 3 bases and J by 7 bases; unmatched bases: 7. Germline V gene lookup returns CDR1 LNHDA and CDR2 SQIVND (reference sequence). The full variable domain, rest sourced from reference TRBV19 and TRBJ1-2, is DGGITQSPKYLFRKEGQNVTLSCEQNLNHDAMYWYRQDPGQGLRLIYYSQIVNDFQKGDIAEGYSVSREKKESFPLTVTSAQKNPTAFYLCASSIPGGQVGYTFGSGTRLTVV.

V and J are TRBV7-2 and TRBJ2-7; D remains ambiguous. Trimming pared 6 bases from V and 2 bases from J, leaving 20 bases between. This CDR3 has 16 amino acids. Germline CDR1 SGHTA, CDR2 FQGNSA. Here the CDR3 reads CASSPTPDTYPYEQYF. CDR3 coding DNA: TGTGCCAGCAGTCCAACCCCTGACACCTACCCCTACGAGCAGTACTTC.

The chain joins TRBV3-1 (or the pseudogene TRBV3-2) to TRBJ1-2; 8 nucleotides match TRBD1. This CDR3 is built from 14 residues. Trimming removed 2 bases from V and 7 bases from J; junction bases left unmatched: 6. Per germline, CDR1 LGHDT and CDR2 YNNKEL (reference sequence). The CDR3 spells CASSQTTGGGGYTF. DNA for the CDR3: TGTGCCAGCAGCCAAACTACAGGGGGTGGTGGCTACACCTTC.

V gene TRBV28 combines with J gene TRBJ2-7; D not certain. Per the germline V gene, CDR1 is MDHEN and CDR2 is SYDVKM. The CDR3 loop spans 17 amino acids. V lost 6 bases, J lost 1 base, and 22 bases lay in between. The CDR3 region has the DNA TGTGCCAGCAGACCGTCCCTTTTGGCGGCTGATTCCTACGAGCAGTACTTC. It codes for CASRPSLLAADSYEQYF. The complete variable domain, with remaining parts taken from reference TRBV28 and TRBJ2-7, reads DVKVTQSSRYLVKRTGEKVFLECVQDMDHENMFWYRQDPGLGLRLIYFSYDVKMKEKGDIPEGYSVSREKKERFSLILESASTNQTSMYLCASRPSLLAADSYEQYFGPGTRLTVT.

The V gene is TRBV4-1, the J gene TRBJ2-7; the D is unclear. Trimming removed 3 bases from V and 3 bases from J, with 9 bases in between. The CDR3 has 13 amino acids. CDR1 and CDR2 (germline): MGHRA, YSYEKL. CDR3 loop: CASSQAPDYEQYF. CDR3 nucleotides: TGCGCCAGCAGCCAGGCCCCAGACTACGAGCAGTACTTC.

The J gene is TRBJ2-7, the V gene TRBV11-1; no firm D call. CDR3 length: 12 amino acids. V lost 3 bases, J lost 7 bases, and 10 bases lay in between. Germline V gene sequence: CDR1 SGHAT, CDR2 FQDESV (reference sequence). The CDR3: CASSFLPGEQYF. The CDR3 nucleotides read TGTGCCAGCAGCTTTCTTCCCGGGGAGCAGTACTTC.

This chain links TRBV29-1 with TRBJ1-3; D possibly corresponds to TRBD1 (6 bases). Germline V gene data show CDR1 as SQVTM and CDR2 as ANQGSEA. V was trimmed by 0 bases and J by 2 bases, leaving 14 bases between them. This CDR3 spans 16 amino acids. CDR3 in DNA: TGCAGCGTTGAAGATCTTCGTGGGGGCCCTGGAAACACCATATATTTT. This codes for CSVEDLRGGPGNTIYF.

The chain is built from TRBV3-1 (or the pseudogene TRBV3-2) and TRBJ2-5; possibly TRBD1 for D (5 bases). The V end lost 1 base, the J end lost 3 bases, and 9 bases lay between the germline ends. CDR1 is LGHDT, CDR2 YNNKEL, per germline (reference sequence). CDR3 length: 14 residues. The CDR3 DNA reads TGTGCCAGCAGCCAAGCCACAGGTAAAGAGACCCAGTACTTC. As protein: CASSQATGKETQYF.

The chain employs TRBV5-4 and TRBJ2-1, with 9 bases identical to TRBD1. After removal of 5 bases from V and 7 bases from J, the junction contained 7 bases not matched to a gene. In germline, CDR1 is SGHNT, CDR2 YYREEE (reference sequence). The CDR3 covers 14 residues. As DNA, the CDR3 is TGTGCCAGCAGTTCCACGGACAGGGGAAATGAGCAGTTCTTC. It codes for CASSSTDRGNEQFF.

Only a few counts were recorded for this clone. CDR3 residues: CASSLVQMNTEAFF. CDR3 bases: TGCGCCAGCAGCTTGGTACAGATGAACACTGAAGCTTTCTTT. The V and J genes are TRBV5-1 and TRBJ1-1; D gene uncertain. CDR1 and CDR2 from the germline V gene are SGHRS and YFSETQ. There are 14 residues in the CDR3. V was clipped by 0 bases and J by 0 bases, with 6 bases between them.

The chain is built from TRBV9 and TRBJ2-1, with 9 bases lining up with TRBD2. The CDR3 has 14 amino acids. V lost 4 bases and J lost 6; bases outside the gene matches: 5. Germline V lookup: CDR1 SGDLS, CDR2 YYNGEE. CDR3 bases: TGTGCCAGCAGCCTCGCGGGGGGGCTCAATGAGCAGTTCTTC. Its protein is CASSLAGGLNEQFF.

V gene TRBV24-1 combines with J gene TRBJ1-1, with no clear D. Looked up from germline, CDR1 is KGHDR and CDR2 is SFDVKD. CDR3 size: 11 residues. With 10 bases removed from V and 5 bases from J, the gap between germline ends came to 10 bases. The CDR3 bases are TGTGCCACACCGGTTAGTACTGAAGCTTTCTTT. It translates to CATPVSTEAFF.

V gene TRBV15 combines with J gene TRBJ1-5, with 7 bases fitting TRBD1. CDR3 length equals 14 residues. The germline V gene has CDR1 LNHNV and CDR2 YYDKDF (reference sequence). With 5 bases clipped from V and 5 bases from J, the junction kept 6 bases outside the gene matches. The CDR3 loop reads CATSATGRYQPQHF. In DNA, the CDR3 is TGTGCCACCAGCGCGACAGGGAGATATCAGCCCCAGCATTTT.

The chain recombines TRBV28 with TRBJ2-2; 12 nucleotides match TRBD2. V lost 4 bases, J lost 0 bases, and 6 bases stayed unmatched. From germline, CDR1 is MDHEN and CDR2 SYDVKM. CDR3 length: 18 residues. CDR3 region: CASSSRTSGISNTGELFF. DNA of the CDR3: TGTGCCAGCAGTTCCCGGACTAGCGGGATCTCGAACACCGGGGAGCTGTTTTTT.